The TCR beta chain under discussion was sequenced for a study of control samples from healthy donors and cancer patients. Germline CDR1 and CDR2: LNHDA and SQIVND (reference sequence). Trimming cost V 6 bases and J 4 bases, with 12 bases left between them. The CDR3 consists of 13 residues. Repertoires were generated with immunoSEQ multiplex PCR, while TCRdb's copy carries only in-frame clones and drops some. Of fewer than 90,000 clones detected, nearly 90% appear once; the ten largest clones hold under 7.5%. The rearrangement links TRBV19 to TRBJ1-2, with a possible D match to TRBD1 (6 bases). This receptor was identified in a woman aged 50 to 60 in good health. Sequenced material: blood. CDR3 DNA: TGTGCCAGTAGCAAAGACAGGAGCTATGGCTACACCTTC. Its protein is CASSKDRSYGYTF.